The next 29 T cell receptor beta chains were all read from a single sample in a study of lung T cells in sarcoidosis with Löfgren's syndrome. TCRdb redid the calling of the reads with MiXCR, one entry per CDR3 protein. The sample contains around 60,000 distinct CDR3 sequences, approximately 22% of which appear only once. The sample comprised CD4+ T cells from PBMCs. The receptors stem from a human donor with sarcoidosis (Löfgren's syndrome or another form), or a control subject (not recorded which).

This clonotype appeared many times. The V and J genes are TRBV15 and TRBJ2-1; D call uncertain. V lost 1 base to trimming and J lost 4 bases, with 2 bases between them. Germline V gene lookup returns CDR1 LNHNV and CDR2 YYDKDF (reference sequence). The CDR3 totals 12 residues. Here the CDR3 reads CATSRGYNEQFF. The CDR3 nucleotides are TGTGCCACCAGCAGAGGGTACAATGAGCAGTTCTTC.

This clonotype showed up many times. J is TRBJ2-1 and V is TRBV20-1; D gene uncertain. The germline CDR1 and CDR2 sequences are DFQATT and SNEGSKA (reference sequence). CDR3 size: 11 residues. Deletions cut 6 bases from V and 7 bases from J, with 10 bases between. The CDR3, as DNA: TGCAGTGCGACCCGAGCAAATGAGCAGTTCTTC. Protein: CSATRANEQFF.

This clonotype was seen repeatedly, ten times or more. The rearrangement joins TRBV25-1 to TRBJ1-6; the D is unclear. Trimming removed 0 bases at V and 10 bases at J, with 10 bases between. The CDR3 is 14 amino acids. CDR1 MGHDK and CDR2 SYGVNS come from the germline V gene. The CDR3 region is CASSEYRGRSPLHF. CDR3 nucleotide sequence: TGTGCCAGCAGTGAATATCGCGGGCGCTCACCCCTCCACTTT.

This clonotype came up many times. The rearrangement links TRBV6-6 to TRBJ2-3, with TRBD2 identical over 12 bases. CDR3 size: 18 residues. Trimming cost V 0 bases and J 4 bases; bases outside gene matches: 8. Germline CDR1 and CDR2: MNHNY and SVGAGI (reference sequence). The CDR3 DNA reads TGTGCCAGCAGTTACTCAATTGGGCTAGCGGGGGGGGCAGATACGCAGTATTTT. Amino acid sequence: CASSYSIGLAGGADTQYF.

This clonotype was seen a few times. The junction and the germline gene differ at one end; a read error may be behind it. J is TRBJ2-5 and V is TRBV7-9; D perhaps matches TRBD2 (5 bases). The CDR3 has 17 residues. The V gene's germline CDR1 is SEHNR and CDR2 FQNEAQ (reference sequence). The CDR3 nucleotides read TGTGCCAGCAGCTCGTCCTTGGGAGCGAGGTACCAAGAGACCCAGTGCTTC. Its translation: CASSSSLGARYQETQCF.

In its sample, this clonotype was seen many times. The rearrangement links TRBV20-1 to TRBJ1-1; D possibly corresponds to TRBD1 (5 bases). V was clipped by 6 bases and J by 2 bases, with 13 bases between them. CDR1 and CDR2 from the germline V gene are DFQATT and SNEGSKA (reference sequence). The CDR3 has 13 amino acids. The CDR3: CSAGAGLNTEAFF. The CDR3 DNA follows: TGCAGTGCCGGCGCGGGGCTTAACACTGAAGCTTTCTTT.

This clonotype was detected ten times or more. V is TRBV28 and J is TRBJ1-1; 7 bases fit TRBD1. The CDR3 is 13 amino acids. V was pared by 4 bases and J by 9 bases, with 8 bases of the junction left unmatched. Per germline, CDR1 MDHEN and CDR2 SYDVKM. The CDR3 nucleotides are TGTGCCAGCAGTTGGACAGGTAGCGAACAAGCTTTCTTT. Amino acid sequence: CASSWTGSEQAFF.

This clonotype was counted ten times or more. V usage is TRBV6-6 and J usage is TRBJ2-3, with 8 bases that match TRBD2. The CDR3 extends over 16 amino acids. V shed 2 bases, J shed 2 bases, and the junction held 6 bases outside the gene matches. CDR1 is MNHNY, CDR2 SVGAGI, per germline (reference sequence). CDR3 sequence (DNA): TGTGCCAGCAGTTACGGTGGTAGCGGGGTCACAGATACGCAGTATTTT. Residues: CASSYGGSGVTDTQYF.

Comments on this clonotype: A much larger clone differs by one base, so this may be a read error. The rearrangement uses TRBV7-2 and TRBJ2-7; the D gene is possibly TRBD1 (6 bases). The CDR3 has 13 residues. Germline V gene sequence: CDR1 SGHTA, CDR2 FQGNSA. The CDR3: CASSLIQGDERYV. CDR3 DNA sequence: TGTGCCAGCAGCCTGATACAGGGAGACGAGCGGTACGTC.

By proportion, this clonotype is medium-sized. V gene TRBV6-6 combines with J gene TRBJ2-3; maybe TRBD2 (5 bases). Trimming cost V 0 bases and J 2 bases, with 9 bases left between them. This CDR3 has 15 residues. Looked up from germline, CDR1 is MNHNY and CDR2 is SVGAGI (reference sequence). CDR3 sequence: CASSYSRGSTDTQYF. CDR3 sequence (DNA): TGTGCCAGCAGTTACTCGAGAGGGTCCACAGATACGCAGTATTTT.

The sample holds one count of this clonotype. The chain links TRBV7-2 to TRBJ1-5; possibly TRBD1 for D (5 bases). There are 16 residues in the CDR3. Germline V gene data show CDR1 as SGHTA and CDR2 as FQGNSA. V lost 1 base, J lost 5 bases, and 15 bases lay in between. CDR3 nucleotides: TGTGCCAGCAGCTTAGATAACAGGATGAGCGATCAGCCCCAGCATTTT. Residues: CASSLDNRMSDQPQHF. The full variable domain, rest sourced from reference TRBV7-2 and TRBJ1-5, is GAGVSQSPSNKVTEKGKDVELRCDPISGHTALYWYRQSLGQGLEFLIYFQGNSAPDKSGLPSDRFSAERTGGSVSTLTIQRTQQEDSAVYLCASSLDNRMSDQPQHFGDGTRLSIL.

The chain joins TRBV7-2 to TRBJ2-1; D gene unclear. Germline V gene lookup returns CDR1 SGHTA and CDR2 FQGNSA. Trimming shortened V by 5 bases and J by 1 base, and 3 bases separated the two germline ends. CDR3 size: 12 residues. The CDR3 sequence is CASSESYNEQFF. The CDR3, as DNA: TGTGCCAGCAGCGAATCCTACAATGAGCAGTTCTTC.

This clonotype was recorded many times. The chain recombines TRBV4-2 with TRBJ1-6, with a possible D match to TRBD1 (5 bases). Trimming took off 0 bases at V and 7 bases at J, with 10 bases between the two ends. The CDR3 covers 15 residues. Germline CDR1 and CDR2: LGHNA and YNFKEQ. This CDR3 reads CASSQEGQGNSPLHF. In DNA, the CDR3 is TGTGCCAGCAGCCAAGAAGGCCAGGGAAATTCACCCCTCCACTTT.

About this clonotype itself: This sequence may be a read error, since a much larger clone differs from it by one base. This chain joins TRBV20-1 and TRBJ1-5; D is ambiguous. The CDR3 is 15 amino acids. Trimming took off 3 bases at V and 6 bases at J, with 18 bases between the two ends. Germline loops: CDR1 DFQATT, CDR2 SNEGSKA (reference sequence). The CDR3 region is CSASPGSYYSQPQHF. CDR3 in DNA: TGCAGTGCTAGTCCGGGCTCTTACTACAGTCAGCCCCAGCATTTT.

At least ten counts were recorded for this clonotype. V is TRBV25-1 and J is TRBJ2-6, with TRBD2 as a possible D gene (5 bases). There are 16 residues in the CDR3. In germline, CDR1 is MGHDK, CDR2 SYGVNS. With 2 bases removed from V and 0 bases from J, the gap between germline ends came to 8 bases. In DNA form, the CDR3 reads TGTGCCAGCAGTGAAGGACGGGGCTCTGGGGCCAACGTCCTGACTTTC. This translates into CASSEGRGSGANVLTF. The whole variable domain, filled in from reference TRBV25-1 and TRBJ2-6, reads EADIYQTPRYLVIGTGKKITLECSQTMGHDKMYWYQQDPGMELHLIHYSYGVNSTEKGDLSSESTVSRIRTEHFPLTLESARPSHTSQYLCASSEGRGSGANVLTFGAGSRLTVL.

This clonotype was counted between two and nine times. The chain is built from TRBV18 and TRBJ2-3; D uncertain. Trimming cost V 1 base and J 1 base, with 9 bases left between them. CDR1 KGHSH and CDR2 LQKENI come from the germline V gene. There are 15 residues in the CDR3. The CDR3: CASSPQGMGTDTQYF. The CDR3 DNA reads TGTGCCAGCTCACCACAGGGAATGGGCACAGATACGCAGTATTTT. The whole variable domain, remainder taken from reference TRBV18 and TRBJ2-3, is NAGVMQNPRHLVRRRGQEARLRCSPMKGHSHVYWYRQLPEEGLKFMVYLQKENIIDESGMPKERFSAEFPKEGPSILRIQQVVRGDSAAYFCASSPQGMGTDTQYFGPGTRLTVL.

This clonotype was observed a few times. J is TRBJ1-5 and V is TRBV19; 11 bases are a match to TRBD1. Trimming took 5 bases from V and 5 from J; bases not matched to a gene: 8. Germline lookup yields CDR1 LNHDA and CDR2 SQIVND (reference sequence). CDR3 length: 16 residues. Written as DNA, the CDR3 is TGTGCCAGTAGTGGCCCCGGACAGGGGGCGTATCAGCCCCAGCATTTT. The encoded protein is CASSGPGQGAYQPQHF.

The chain is built from TRBV2 and TRBJ2-3; D may be TRBD2 (6 bases). The CDR3 has 13 residues. The germline V and J ends were trimmed by 7 bases and 4 bases, with 12 bases remaining between them. Germline V CDR1 and CDR2: SNHLY, FYNNEI. CDR3 nucleotide sequence: TGTGCCAGCACGGGGGTAGGTGCAGATACGCAGTATTTT. Protein: CASTGVGADTQYF.

The chain is built from TRBV10-2 and TRBJ2-2, with 7 bases identical to TRBD2. Germline CDR1 reads WSHSY; CDR2 reads SAAADI. The CDR3 spans 17 residues. J gave up 8 bases and V 2 bases, and 14 bases lay outside the gene matches. CDR3 amino acids: CASSETWDYTRLGELFF. The CDR3 nucleotides read TGCGCCAGCAGTGAGACGTGGGACTATACCCGACTTGGGGAGCTGTTTTTT.

The table lists this clonotype with many counts. Given the absence of the conserved phenylalanine or tryptophan at the CDR3 end, a read error is likely. The limits of the CDR3 on the DNA are not certain, so only TCRdb's listed CDR3 is given. This chain joins TRBV7-9 and TRBJ1-1; the table's D call of TRBD1 was not tested on the DNA. The CDR3 is 13 residues long, counting both termini. Germline V gene sequence: CDR1 SEHNR, CDR2 FQNEAQ (reference sequence). This CDR3 reads CASSLGGEGTVGL.

This sequence joins TRBV2 and TRBJ2-1; 7 nucleotides align to TRBD2. Germline V CDR1 and CDR2: SNHLY, FYNNEI. V was pared by 7 bases and J by 2 bases, with 8 bases of the junction left unmatched. The CDR3 length is 15 residues. The CDR3 is CASTPVGGAYNEQFF. CDR3 bases: TGTGCCAGCACCCCCGTGGGGGGGGCCTACAATGAGCAGTTCTTC. Full variable domain (rest looked up from reference TRBV2 and TRBJ2-1): EPEVTQTPSHQVTQMGQEVILRCVPISNHLYFYWYRQILGQKVEFLVSFYNNEISEKSEIFDDQFSVERPDGSNFTLKIRSTKLEDSAMYFCASTPVGGAYNEQFFGPGTRLTVL.

This clonotype has ten or more counts. Germline is not matched at one junction end, which may reflect a read error. CDR3 DNA: TGCAGTGGTAGATACACTAGCACAGATACGCAGTATTTT. Encoded protein: CSGRYTSTDTQYF. V gene TRBV20-1 combines with J gene TRBJ2-3; D is unclear. Germline loops: CDR1 DFQATT, CDR2 SNEGSKA (reference sequence). This CDR3 has 13 amino acids.

This clonotype was detected ten times or more. The gene calls are TRBV7-6 and TRBJ2-7; D may be TRBD2 (5 bases). Germline V lookup: CDR1 SGHVS, CDR2 FNYEAQ. Trimming removed 1 base from V and 0 bases from J, with 13 bases in between. The CDR3 has 16 residues. The CDR3 is CASSLGRALSSYEQYF. CDR3 DNA: TGTGCCAGCAGCTTAGGGCGGGCACTAAGCTCCTACGAGCAGTACTTC.

This chain connects TRBV19 to TRBJ2-1; 10 bases are a match to TRBD2. This CDR3 is 16 amino acids long. Per germline, CDR1 LNHDA and CDR2 SQIVND (reference sequence). V trimming: 3 bases; J trimming: 5 bases; junction bases outside the gene matches: 7. CDR3 nucleotide sequence: TGTGCCAGTAGTATCATGCAGCGGGGGGGCCACAATGAGCAGTTCTTC. Its translation: CASSIMQRGGHNEQFF.

In its sample, this clonotype was seen many times. J is TRBJ2-3 and V is TRBV6-1, with 7 bases matching TRBD1. CDR3 length equals 14 residues. Losses at the gene ends were 6 bases for V and 4 bases for J; bases not matched to a gene: 7. Germline V gives CDR1 MNHNS, CDR2 SASEGT. The CDR3, as DNA: TGTGCCAGCAGCTCAGGGACAGACTCAGATACGCAGTATTTT. Its translation is CASSSGTDSDTQYF.

This clonotype was observed at least ten times. The V gene is TRBV28, the J gene TRBJ2-5; D gene unclear. V was cut by 6 bases and J by 3 bases, with 11 bases left in between. Germline V gives CDR1 MDHEN, CDR2 SYDVKM. The CDR3 sequence is 13 residues long. In DNA, the CDR3 is TGTGCCAGCAGCGAAACTCGTAAAGAGACCCAGTACTTC. Protein: CASSETRKETQYF. Looking up the rest from reference TRBV28 and TRBJ2-5 gives the full variable domain: DVKVTQSSRYLVKRTGEKVFLECVQDMDHENMFWYRQDPGLGLRLIYFSYDVKMKEKGDIPEGYSVSREKKERFSLILESASTNQTSMYLCASSETRKETQYFGPGTRLLVL.

In its sample, this clonotype was seen a few times. The chain employs TRBV19 and TRBJ1-2; no definite D call. The CDR3 spans 14 residues. Trimming stripped 8 bases from V and 0 bases from J, with 13 bases between. The germline V gene encodes CDR1 LNHDA and CDR2 SQIVND (reference sequence). The DNA of the CDR3 is TGTGCCAGTCAGATGGGGAAAACTAACTATGGCTACACCTTC. Amino acids: CASQMGKTNYGYTF.

At least ten counts were recorded for this clonotype. The chain joins TRBV3-1 to TRBJ2-3; D call uncertain. The length of the CDR3 is 13 residues. With 3 bases removed from V and 4 bases from J, the gap between germline ends came to 8 bases. The V gene's germline CDR1 is LGHDT and CDR2 YNNKEL (reference sequence). CDR3 sequence: CASSHTGADTQYF. CDR3 sequence (DNA): TGTGCCAGCAGCCACACTGGGGCAGATACGCAGTATTTT.

In its sample, this clonotype was seen many times. The chain couples TRBV28 to TRBJ1-5; TRBD1 matches 11 bases. CDR1 and CDR2 from the germline V gene are MDHEN and SYDVKM. Trimming took 10 bases from V and 6 from J; bases not matched to a gene: 8. CDR3 length: 14 residues. The DNA of the CDR3 is TGTGCCATCACTTTCGGGACAGGGGGTCAGCCCCAGCATTTT. This gives the protein CAITFGTGGQPQHF.